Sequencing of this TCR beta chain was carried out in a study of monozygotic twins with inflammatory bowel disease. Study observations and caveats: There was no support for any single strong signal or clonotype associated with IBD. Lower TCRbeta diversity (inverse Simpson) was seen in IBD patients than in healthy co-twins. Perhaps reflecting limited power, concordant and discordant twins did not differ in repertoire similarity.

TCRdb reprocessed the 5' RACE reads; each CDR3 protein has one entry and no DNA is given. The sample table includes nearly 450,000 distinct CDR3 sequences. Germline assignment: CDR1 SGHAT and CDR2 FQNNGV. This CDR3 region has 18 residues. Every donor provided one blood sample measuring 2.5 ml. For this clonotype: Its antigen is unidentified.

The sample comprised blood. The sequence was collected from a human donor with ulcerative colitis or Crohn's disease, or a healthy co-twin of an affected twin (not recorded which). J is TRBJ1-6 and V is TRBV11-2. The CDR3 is CASSLNVQGGSTNSPLHF.